The clone carrying this T cell receptor (beta chain) appeared once. Its antigen is undetermined. Just one base apart from a much larger clone, this may be a read error. This sample is part of a study of T cell repertoires in cytomegalovirus infection. The CDR3 is 13 amino acids. CDR1 and CDR2 (germline): SGHTA, FQGNSA. TCRdb reprocessed the reads via MiXCR and lists one record per CDR3 protein. This table has a few hundred thousand distinct CDR3 sequences, 30% to 35% appearing once. The chain links TRBV7-2 to TRBJ2-3, with D unclear. Sequencing was performed on cultured PBMCs, taken from culture after CMV antigen stimulation. This clonotype was sampled from a human donor in good health (CMV status not recorded). Some clones in this sample may be carry-over from other donors' samples. The CDR3 coding sequence is TGTGCCAGCAGTCCCAGATTAGCAGATACGCAGTGTTTT. Translated, it gives CASSPRLADTQCF.